The TCR beta chain described here comes from a study of shared clonotypes between healthy human individuals (dated by TCRdb to about 2020). Broadly, across the study: The cohort included a few men and a couple of women between 18 and 49 years of age. For each donor, three plates each were used for CD4 naive and CD4 memory, two plates were used for CD8 naive, and one plate was used for CD8 memory. Blood TCR repertoires of roughly 5 healthy adults were deeply sequenced to estimate repertoire size and the extent of clonotype sharing between individuals. Libraries were prepared and TCR repertoires were sequenced by different laboratories using diverse techniques, in order to increase sequencing depth and limit assay-specific biases. Per donor, leukapheresis produced somewhere between about 0.94 and 9.5 billion PBMCs. Beyond this particular receptor, the publication reports: Based on pairwise subsampling, the degree of clonotype sharing among donors was expected to be affected by sequencing depth. Sampling was limited to blood, and TCR repertoires in tissue likely differ from TCR repertoires in blood. Across a few donors, approximately 5% of naive CD4, around 3.5% of naive CD8, 2% to 2.5% of memory CD4, and 0.3% to 0.45% of memory CD8 clonotypes were shared. Rarefaction of sorted-subset datasets indicated incomplete sequencing despite the large sequencing depth. Naive subsets generally had larger estimated clonotype richness than memory subsets did. Compared with non-shared clonotypes, the clonotypes found in all four sorted-subset donors had higher generation probabilities. Because the study included a small number of donors, the genetic and exposure-history diversity represented was limited.

The donors were healthy, HIV-negative adults with no recently reported acute infections or vaccinations. Only Caucasian adults living in Nashville, Tennessee, USA were represented among the donors. The CD8 memory samples were a combination of magnetically selected CD45RO+ cells and CCR7-negative CD45RA+ effector memory (TemRA) cells. Blood was collected by leukapheresis, and PBMCs were isolated by Ficoll-Histopaque density gradient centrifugation and then cryopreserved in liquid nitrogen vapor phase. Analytical flow cytometry was used to check the purity and quantity of each magnetically sorted T cell population. Genomic DNA was isolated from each sorted fraction and quantified by UV absorbance on a Nanodrop 2000c. On this clone: The antigen it recognizes is unknown. Within one base of it there is no much larger clone, and no base qualities were kept.

Per the germline V gene, MDHEN is the CDR1 and SYDVKM is the CDR2. Including cysteine and phenylalanine, the CDR3 has 15 amino acids. Of the read, only the CDR3 DNA is kept; its 45 bases are in frame from base 1. V trim: 6 bases; J trim: 3 bases; unmatched bases: 7. TCR CDR3 regions were amplified from genomic DNA by multiplex PCR using the deep immunoSEQ assay. Extracted genomic DNA from each cell subset was distributed evenly across all wells of several immunoSEQ 96-well plates, and each plate was treated as a replicate. For sorted subsets, each replicate PCR was loaded with roughly 200 ng genomic DNA, equivalent to some 27,000 T cell genomes. Purified libraries were measured with a Qubit 3.0 fluorometer, size-checked on a Bioanalyzer 2100, and measured again with the KAPA Library Quantification kit. Every immunoSEQ 96-well plate was sequenced on a dedicated single-read 150-cycle Illumina NextSeq 550 flow cell. On the study's bioinformatics: Because the immunoSEQ output held only junctional sequences and lacked quality scores, the filtering could not match the filtering applied to full-length reads. To assign V/J genes and CDR3, sequences were annotated against IMGT germline references using PyIR, a Python wrapper for IgBLAST v1.9. Any read was removed if the V/J assignment was weak (E-value above 1e-6), the CDR3 was missing, or the read contained stop codons, out-of-frame junctions, or ambiguous translated residues. V3J clonotypes were defined by identical inferred V gene, J gene, and CDR3 amino acid sequence. To compute the percentage overlap between repertoires, the number of shared unique clonotypes was divided by the size of the smaller repertoire. Three approaches were used to assess repertoire richness: RTK rarefaction, the Chao1 estimator, and Recon v2.1 estimates of unobserved clonotypes. OLGA was used to compute generation probabilities for all TCRbeta clonotypes that the gDNA method yielded from several donors. The table comes from immuneACCESS by way of TCRdb, which keeps in-frame sequences with V and J called. Part of the clones is missing from these tables; in studies checked, under half for an unresolved V gene and the rest for unknown reasons. V and J calls and clone size are given by that table; D and trimming were obtained from the DNA. Recorded for this sample are about 690,000 clones; 90% of them occurred a single time. More than 30% of the sample is taken by the ten largest.

In this chain, TRBV28 is recombined with TRBJ1-2; 10 nucleotides in the junction match TRBD1. The sample consisted of memory CD8+ T cells from PBMCs. The cell subset or site label, read with the paper, signifies: CD45RO+ cells pooled with CCR7-negative TemRA cells. This receptor was obtained from a man aged 18 to 29 in good health. Some clones in this sample may be carry-over from other donors' samples. The DNA sequence is TGTGCCAGCAGGACCCGGGACAGGGGAGACTATGGCTACACCTTC. This is translated as CASRTRDRGDYGYTF.